This TCR beta chain was recovered during a study of T cell changes during pregnancy in multiple sclerosis. The CDR3 extends over 14 amino acids. The V and J ends lost 5 bases and 5 bases respectively, with 16 bases between them. Germline V gene data show CDR1 as SGHTA and CDR2 as FQGNSA. The table lists this clone with a few counts. Sequenced by immunoSEQ multiplex PCR; TCRdb stores in-frame clones only, minus some. The sample holds 40,000 to 60,000 clones; around 92% are singletons and the top ten take around 0.9%. The chain carries TRBV7-2 and TRBJ2-7; tentatively, D is TRBD2 (5 bases). The specimen was peripheral blood, collected after pregnancy. The receptor comes from a female donor with multiple sclerosis, enrolled in a pregnancy study. The CDR3 coding sequence is TGTGCCAGCAGCCCCGGGGTTTTGAGGCACGAGCAGTACTTC. Translating gives CASSPGVLRHEQYF.